The clone carrying this TCR beta chain was picked up many times. What it recognizes is unknown. RNA transcripts yielded amplified TCR beta CDR3 regions. RT-PCR in the first round (using the HTBI primer set) targeted the TCR CDR3. TCRdb processed the multiplex PCR reads anew with MiXCR; each CDR3 protein has one entry. Of more than 550,000 distinct CDR3 sequences in the sample, about 17% were seen once. Patients were excluded because of uncontrolled infection, other autoimmune disease, pregnancy or lactation. Blood dates from first hyperthyroidism diagnosis, before any ophthalmopathy symptoms. CDR1 is SGHTA and CDR2 is FQGNSA in the germline V gene. Between the trimmed V and J ends, which lost 4 bases and 0 bases, there was a span of 11 bases. The CDR3 is 15 residues long. This sample is part of a study of T cells in Graves' hyperthyroidism and ophthalmopathy. Overall study: It was at initial diagnosis, before any treatment, that peripheral blood was collected. Study-wide results and caveats: In the blood, most expanded thyroid clonotypes above 0.001 appeared as well.

V is TRBV7-2 and J is TRBJ2-3; no reliable D call. Sequencing input: blood. This TCR came from a woman in her 50s with Graves' hyperthyroidism that later progressed to Graves' ophthalmopathy. The CDR3 coding sequence is TGTGCCAGCAGCTCCGGGCCAGCTAGCACAGATACGCAGTATTTT. It translates to CASSSGPASTDTQYF.